This T cell receptor (beta chain) was captured by sequencing in a study of cytomegalovirus exposure and HLA in healthy donors. Study-wide results and caveats: Later analysis demonstrated an association between a missense DCLRE1C variant and TCR beta V- and J-gene trimming. It is likely that the observed cluster of highly shared sequence variants was a sequencing artifact.

Primers for the PCR totalled 60 Vbeta and 13 Jbeta. Clones were sequenced by immunoSEQ multiplex PCR, and TCRdb holds only the in-frame ones, with some missing. The table shows approximately 190,000 clones, with 75% to 90% occurring only once. Healthy people donating bone marrow made up the donors. The CDR3 loop spans 16 amino acids. Trimming at V came to 6 bases and at J to 3 bases, leaving 10 bases not matched to a gene. Germline V gives CDR1 MDHEN, CDR2 SYDVKM. Regarding this clone: Its antigen is still unknown.

The rearrangement links TRBV28 to TRBJ2-7; 11 nucleotides agree with TRBD2. The source of this sequence is a man in his forties in good health and CMV-seropositive. Source material: PBMCs. The CDR3 DNA reads TGTGCCAGCAGAACCCCCCCGACTAGCGGGGACTACGAGCAGTACTTC. Its protein is CASRTPPTSGDYEQYF.